This T cell receptor (beta chain) was documented in a study of radiation and T cells in renal cell carcinoma. Study details: Nephrectomy followed 15 Gy stereotactic body radiation by 4 weeks. The study's findings and limits: In blood, top tumor clones expanded by 2 weeks, shrinking by 4.

Worth noting for this clone: Its antigen is currently unknown.

Described time point: baseline pretreatment blood. Treatment given: 15 Gy SBRT to primary tumor, nephrectomy 4 weeks later. The patient's renal cell carcinoma had clear cell pathology. The assay was immunoSEQ multiplex PCR, and TCRdb's table has in-frame clones only and misses some. The table records approximately 140,000 clones, roughly 80% of them present only once. CDR1 is SGHAT, CDR2 FQNNGV, per germline. The CDR3 covers 17 residues. V was trimmed by 5 bases and J by 4 bases, leaving 20 bases between them. V gene TRBV11-2 combines with J gene TRBJ1-4; tentatively, D is TRBD1 (6 bases). This material consisted of blood, taken from a patient whose treatment included radiotherapy and nephrectomy. The receptor was derived from a woman aged 45-65 years with renal cell carcinoma. CDR3 in amino acids: CASSRVGSGAGNEKLFF. CDR3 nucleotide sequence: TGTGCCAGCAGCCGGGTGGGGTCAGGGGCCGGTAATGAAAAACTGTTTTTT.